These 14 T cell receptor beta chains were sequenced from one sample in a study of PD-1 blockade in classical Hodgkin lymphoma. Every single patient, without exception, relapsed after autologous stem cell transplantation, and brentuximab vedotin exposure varied. Clones were sequenced by immunoSEQ multiplex PCR, and TCRdb holds only the in-frame ones, with some missing. Among roughly 60,000 clones listed, about 92% were seen once. Sequences were derived from peripheral blood mononuclear cells (PBMCs), sampled at baseline. These receptors originate from a human donor with classical Hodgkin lymphoma.

By share, this clone ranks as medium-sized. The chain couples TRBV7-9 to TRBJ2-1; TRBD2 agrees at 12 bases. This CDR3 comprises 15 residues. Trimming at V came to 5 bases and at J to 8 bases, leaving 7 bases not matched to a gene. Germline V gene data show CDR1 as SEHNR and CDR2 as FQNEAQ (reference sequence). The CDR3 is CASSPTSGGLDEQFF. DNA of the CDR3: TGTGCCAGCAGCCCCACTAGCGGGGGGCTAGATGAGCAGTTCTTC.

The V call is TRBV9, the J call TRBJ1-6; 7 positions match TRBD1. The CDR3 spans 15 residues. The germline CDR1 and CDR2 sequences are SGDLS and YYNGEE. Losses at the gene ends were 3 bases for V and 10 bases for J; bases not matched to a gene: 10. In DNA form, the CDR3 reads TGTGCCAGCAGCGAACGGACAGGTTCCCCGTCACCCCTCCACTTT. This gives the protein CASSERTGSPSPLHF.

The chain links TRBV7-3 to TRBJ2-6, with 7 bases matching TRBD1. J was trimmed by 7 bases and V by 5 bases; bases with no gene match: 8. Germline lookup yields CDR1 SGHTA and CDR2 FQGTGA. The CDR3 sequence is 15 residues long. The CDR3, as DNA: TGTGCCAGCAGCCCCAGGACAGGAGGAGCCAACGTCCTGACTTTC. Translation gives CASSPRTGGANVLTF.

The rearrangement uses TRBV5-4 and TRBJ2-1; 14 bases align to TRBD2. This CDR3 is 15 amino acids long. The trim removed 0 bases at V and 9 bases at J, leaving 2 bases unmatched. Germline-derived CDR1 and CDR2 are SGHNT and YYREEE (reference sequence). The CDR3 coding sequence is TGTGCCAGCAGCTTGGCGACTAGCGGGAGGGCTGAGCAGTTCTTC. Amino acid sequence: CASSLATSGRAEQFF.

The genes are TRBV30 and TRBJ2-2, with TRBD2 identical over 8 bases. Trimming cost V 2 bases and J 5 bases; bases outside gene matches: 4. This CDR3 is built from 14 residues. The germline CDR1 and CDR2 sequences are GTSNPN and SVGIG (reference sequence). The CDR3: CAWSFGGRTGELFF. The CDR3 region has the DNA TGTGCCTGGAGTTTTGGCGGGAGGACCGGGGAGCTGTTTTTT.

The chain carries TRBV21-1 and TRBJ1-5. TRBV21-1 is labeled a pseudogene. The length of the CDR3 is 19 residues. CDR3 in amino acids: CASSKKDGRRGKSNQPQHF. The DNA of the CDR3 is TGTGCCAGCAGCAAAAAGGACGGGAGGAGGGGGAAGAGCAATCAGCCCCAGCATTTT.

The count of this clone is one. This rearrangement joins TRBV4-1 to TRBJ1-1; the D is unclear. CDR3 length: 12 amino acids. CDR1 is MGHRA and CDR2 is YSYEKL in the germline V gene. V lost 5 bases and J lost 1, with 5 bases in between. This chain's CDR3 is CASSIPNTEAFF. The CDR3 DNA reads TGCGCCAGCAGCATACCGAACACTGAAGCTTTCTTT.

CDR3 sequence (DNA): TGTGCCAGCAGCCAGGTAGGGGCTGGTGGCCAAGAGACCCAGTACTTC. It specifies CASSQVGAGGQETQYF. The rearrangement links TRBV11-2 to TRBJ2-5; D perhaps matches TRBD1 (5 bases). V was clipped by 5 bases and J by 1 base, with 17 bases between them. Germline V gene sequence: CDR1 SGHAT, CDR2 FQNNGV. The CDR3 has 16 amino acids. The full variable domain, with the rest looked up from reference TRBV11-2 and TRBJ2-5, is EAGVAQSPRYKIIEKRQSVAFWCNPISGHATLYWYQQILGQGPKLLIQFQNNGVVDDSQLPKDRFSAERLKGVDSTLKIQPAKLEDSAVYLCASSQVGAGGQETQYFGPGTRLLVL.

The rearrangement links TRBV7-8 to TRBJ2-1; D is undetermined. CDR1 and CDR2 from the germline V gene are SGHVS and FQNEAQ. This CDR3 has 11 residues. V was pared by 6 bases and J by 7 bases, with 7 bases between. For the CDR3, the DNA is TGTGCCAGCAGTCCCCAAAATGAGCAGTTCTTC. It is translated as CASSPQNEQFF.

As concerns this clone: The junction departs from germline at one end; a sequencing error may be responsible. The CDR3 nucleotides read TGTGCTAGCAGTCCAGGACTAGCGGACGAGCAGTACTTC. Amino acid sequence: CASSPGLADEQYF. The rearrangement links TRBV7-7 to TRBJ2-7; 10 bases match TRBD2. The CDR3 runs to 13 residues. Germline V gives CDR1 SSHAT, CDR2 FNYEAQ (reference sequence). The whole variable domain, remainder taken from reference TRBV7-7 and TRBJ2-7, is GAGVSQSPRYKVTKRGQDVTLRCDPISSHATLYWYQQALGQGPEFLTYFNYEAQPDKSGLPSDRFSAERPEGSISTLTIQRTEQRDSAMYRCASSPGLADEQYFGPGTRLTVT.

The genes are TRBV2 and TRBJ2-3; D unresolved. Trimming pared 4 bases from V and 5 bases from J, leaving 7 bases between. The CDR3 extends over 12 amino acids. Germline V gene data show CDR1 as SNHLY and CDR2 as FYNNEI. CDR3 sequence reads: CASSAKGDTQYF. CDR3 bases: TGTGCCAGCAGTGCGAAAGGAGATACGCAGTATTTT.

This chain joins TRBV7-6 and TRBJ2-5, with TRBD2 as a possible D gene (6 bases). Germline CDR1 SGHVS, CDR2 FNYEAQ. V was clipped by 4 bases and J by 5 bases, with 11 bases between them. CDR3 length equals 13 residues. The CDR3 reads CASSYGAGETQYF. The DNA for the CDR3 is TGTGCCAGCAGCTATGGGGCGGGGGAGACCCAGTACTTC.

A few counts support this clone. V is TRBV28 and J is TRBJ2-7, with D possibly being TRBD1 (5 bases). CDR1 and CDR2 (germline): MDHEN, SYDVKM. The CDR3 loop spans 13 amino acids. V was pared by 4 bases and J by 3 bases, with 10 bases between. The CDR3 bases are TGTGCCAGCAGTTACGCAGGGAACTACGAGCAGTACTTC. Protein: CASSYAGNYEQYF.

The J gene is TRBJ2-7, the V gene TRBV5-1; 8 positions agree with TRBD1. After removal of 9 bases from V and 4 bases from J, the junction contained 12 bases not matched to a gene. Per the germline V gene, CDR1 is SGHRS and CDR2 is YFSETQ. The CDR3 runs 14 residues. The CDR3 DNA reads as TGCGCCACCTCCGTGACAGGGGTTGCTTACGAGCAGTACTTC. This encodes CATSVTGVAYEQYF.